This note documents a single T cell receptor (beta chain) sequence. Its specificity is not known. Scientists amplified the TCR beta CDR3 regions from RNA transcripts. Amplification began with first-round RT-PCR using HTBI primers, then second-round multiplex PCR was performed. TCRdb re-called the multiplex PCR reads with MiXCR, one entry per CDR3 protein. The sample consists of over a million distinct CDR3 sequences, about 35% of them appearing once. The data were obtained in a study of Graves' ophthalmopathy and Graves' hyperthyroidism. Study-level background: Ophthalmopathy absent within 18 months of follow-up marked hyperthyroidism as stable. Regarding the study as a whole: The model flagged ophthalmopathy progression at 55% to 71% sensitivity and around 72% specificity. The authors also found most expanded thyroid clonotypes above 0.001 frequency in blood.

In this cohort, patients with other autoimmune diseases, uncontrolled infections, pregnancy or lactation were excluded. The V gene's germline CDR1 is SQVTM and CDR2 ANQGSEA. The CDR3 sequence is 15 residues long. This chain connects TRBV29-1 to TRBJ2-7; D is perhaps TRBD1 or TRBD2 (5 bases each). Gene TRBJ2-1 matches the end of the DNA better, so the J call may be wrong. The sequenced sample was peripheral blood or thyroid tissue (not recorded which). The clonotype comes from an adult man with Graves' hyperthyroidism. The CDR3 spells CSAPWGSGFEGEQFF. The CDR3, as DNA: TGCAGCGCGCCCTGGGGGTCGGGGTTTGAGGGTGAGCAGTTCTTC.